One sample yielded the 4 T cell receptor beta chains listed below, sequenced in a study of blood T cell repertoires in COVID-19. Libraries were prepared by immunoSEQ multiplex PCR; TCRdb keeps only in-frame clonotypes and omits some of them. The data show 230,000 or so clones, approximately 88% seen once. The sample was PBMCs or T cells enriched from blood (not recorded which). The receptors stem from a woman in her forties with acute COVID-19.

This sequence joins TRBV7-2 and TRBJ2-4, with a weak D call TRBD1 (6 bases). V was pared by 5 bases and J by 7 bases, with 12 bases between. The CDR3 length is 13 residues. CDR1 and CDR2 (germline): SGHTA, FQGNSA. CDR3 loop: CASSPSQGNIQYF. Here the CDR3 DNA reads TGTGCCAGCAGCCCCAGTCAGGGGAACATTCAGTACTTC.

The CDR3 reads CASRLGGQENEKLFF. The CDR3 DNA is TGTGCCAGCAGGCTGGGGGGACAGGAAAATGAAAAACTGTTTTTT. The rearrangement links TRBV7-6 to TRBJ1-4; 8 nucleotides line up with TRBD1. This CDR3 comprises 15 residues. In germline, CDR1 is SGHVS, CDR2 FNYEAQ. Germline trimming cut 6 bases from V and 5 bases from J; bases unmatched to any gene: 8.

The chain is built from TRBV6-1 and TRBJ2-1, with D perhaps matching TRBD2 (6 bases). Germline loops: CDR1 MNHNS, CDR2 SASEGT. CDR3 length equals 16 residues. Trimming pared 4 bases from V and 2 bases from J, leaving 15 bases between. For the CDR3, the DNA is TGTGCCAGCAGTGGCAAACGGGAGATCGCCTACAATGAGCAGTTCTTC. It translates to CASSGKREIAYNEQFF.

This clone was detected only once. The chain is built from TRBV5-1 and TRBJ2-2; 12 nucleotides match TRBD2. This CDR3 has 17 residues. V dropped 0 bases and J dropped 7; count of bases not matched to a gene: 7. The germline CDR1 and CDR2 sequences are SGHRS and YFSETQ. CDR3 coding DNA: TGCGCCAGCAGCTTGGTCTCTAGCGGGAGGGCCCACGGGGAGCTGTTTTTT. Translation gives CASSLVSSGRAHGELFF.